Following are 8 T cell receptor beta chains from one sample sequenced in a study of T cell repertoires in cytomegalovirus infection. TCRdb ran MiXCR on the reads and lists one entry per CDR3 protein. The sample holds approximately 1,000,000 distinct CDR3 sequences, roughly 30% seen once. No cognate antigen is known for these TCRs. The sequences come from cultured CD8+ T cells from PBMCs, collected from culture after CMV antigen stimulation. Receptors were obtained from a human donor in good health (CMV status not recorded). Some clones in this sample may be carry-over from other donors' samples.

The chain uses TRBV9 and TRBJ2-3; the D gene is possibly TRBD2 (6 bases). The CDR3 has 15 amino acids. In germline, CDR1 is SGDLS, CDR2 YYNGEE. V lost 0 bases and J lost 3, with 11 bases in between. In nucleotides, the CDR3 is TGTGCCAGCAGCGTAGAAGGACTAAGGACAGATACGCAGTATTTT. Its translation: CASSVEGLRTDTQYF.

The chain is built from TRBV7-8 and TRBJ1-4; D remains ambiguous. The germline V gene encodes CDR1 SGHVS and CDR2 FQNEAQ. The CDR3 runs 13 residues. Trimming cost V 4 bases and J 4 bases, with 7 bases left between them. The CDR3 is CASSYDYNEKLFF. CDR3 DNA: TGTGCCAGCAGCTACGACTATAATGAAAAACTGTTTTTT. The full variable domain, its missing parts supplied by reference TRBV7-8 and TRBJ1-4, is GAGVSQSPRYKVAKRGQDVALRCDPISGHVSLFWYQQALGQGPEFLTYFQNEAQLDKSGLPSDRFFAERPEGSVSTLKIQRTQQEDSAVYLCASSYDYNEKLFFGSGTQLSVL.

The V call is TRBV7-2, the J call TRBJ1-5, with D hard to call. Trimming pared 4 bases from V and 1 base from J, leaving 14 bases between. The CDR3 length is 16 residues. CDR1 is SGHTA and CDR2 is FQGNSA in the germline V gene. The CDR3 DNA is TGTGCCAGCAGCTCCATAGGGTCGAGAAGCAATCAGCCCCAGCATTTT. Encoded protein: CASSSIGSRSNQPQHF.

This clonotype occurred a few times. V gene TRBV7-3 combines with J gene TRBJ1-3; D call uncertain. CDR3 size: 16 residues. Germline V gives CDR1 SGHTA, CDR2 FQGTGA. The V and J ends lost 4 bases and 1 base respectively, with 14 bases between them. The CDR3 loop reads CASSSSWGSSGNTIYF. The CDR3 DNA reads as TGTGCCAGCAGCTCCTCGTGGGGTTCATCTGGAAACACCATATATTTT.

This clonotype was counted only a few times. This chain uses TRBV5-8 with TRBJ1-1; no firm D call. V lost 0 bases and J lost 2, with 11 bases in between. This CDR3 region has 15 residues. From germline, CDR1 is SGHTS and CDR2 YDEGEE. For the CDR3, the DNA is TGTGCCAGCAGCTTGGTGGCGGACTTCAACACTGAAGCTTTCTTT. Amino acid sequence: CASSLVADFNTEAFF.

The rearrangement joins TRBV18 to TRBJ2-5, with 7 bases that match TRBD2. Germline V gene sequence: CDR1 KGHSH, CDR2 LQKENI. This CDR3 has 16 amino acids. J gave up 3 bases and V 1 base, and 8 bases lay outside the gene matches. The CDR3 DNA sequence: TGTGCCAGCTCACCACGCGGGAGAAGGGAGGAAGAGACCCAGTACTTC. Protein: CASSPRGRREEETQYF.

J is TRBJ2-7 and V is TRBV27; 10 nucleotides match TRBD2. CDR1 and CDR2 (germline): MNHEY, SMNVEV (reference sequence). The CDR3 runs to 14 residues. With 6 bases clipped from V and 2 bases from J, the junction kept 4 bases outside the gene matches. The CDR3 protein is CASRPSGRAYEQYF. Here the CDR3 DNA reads TGTGCCAGCAGACCGAGCGGGAGGGCCTACGAGCAGTACTTC.

The CDR3 DNA follows: TGTGCCAGTAGTAGACAGGGTCCATTGGAGACCCAGTACTTC. This encodes CASSRQGPLETQYF. V gene TRBV19 combines with J gene TRBJ2-5; 7 nucleotides match TRBD1. Germline CDR1 is LNHDA and CDR2 is SQIVND (reference sequence). Unmatched junction bases numbered 7, after V lost 4 bases and J lost 5 bases. The CDR3 totals 14 residues.